Presented here are 3 T cell receptor beta chains from one specimen sequenced in a study of Ad26.COV2.S vaccination and SARS-CoV-2 variants. The treatment is: 15 to 20 received Ad26.COV2.S at low or high dose, single or two shots; five or six received placebo; per-sample allocation not given. Samples came from day 63 after the first vaccine or placebo injection. Clones were read by immunoSEQ multiplex PCR, and TCRdb kept only the in-frame ones, dropping some. The sample lists roughly 350,000 clones; 86% were seen once. This sample comprised peripheral blood, obtained in a trial of Ad26.COV2.S vaccine versus placebo. These receptors were taken from a person between 18 and 59 years old who received the Ad26.COV2.S COVID-19 vaccine or a placebo.

V usage is TRBV24-1 and J usage is TRBJ2-1; 8 positions agree with TRBD1. The CDR3 sequence is 16 residues long. Trimming removed 5 bases from V and 6 bases from J; junction bases left unmatched: 11. Germline values: CDR1 KGHDR, CDR2 SFDVKD. The CDR3 DNA reads as TGTGCCACCAGTGCCCTCGGCCAGGGGGCAGGCAATGAGCAGTTCTTC. Its protein product is CATSALGQGAGNEQFF.

This chain uses TRBV11-1 with TRBJ2-2; 9 nucleotides agree with TRBD1. Germline values: CDR1 SGHAT, CDR2 FQDESV (reference sequence). The trim removed 4 bases at V and 1 base at J, leaving 1 base unmatched. CDR3 size: 15 residues. The CDR3 here is CASSWDRENTGELFF. The CDR3 coding sequence is TGTGCCAGCAGCTGGGACAGGGAGAACACCGGGGAGCTGTTTTTT.

V is TRBV7-2 and J is TRBJ2-5, with 8 positions matching TRBD2. Germline V gene lookup returns CDR1 SGHTA and CDR2 FQGNSA. The CDR3 loop spans 15 amino acids. Trimming at V came to 6 bases and at J to 9 bases, leaving 15 bases not matched to a gene. The CDR3 coding sequence is TGTGCCAGCAGATCGCCAGGGGTAGCGGGATCGGCCCAGTACTTC. Protein: CASRSPGVAGSAQYF.